The next 30 T cell receptor beta chains were all read from a single sample in a study of cytomegalovirus exposure and HLA in healthy donors. Measured with immunoSEQ multiplex PCR; TCRdb has only the in-frame clones, and not every one. The repertoire includes approximately 170,000 clones, roughly 80% of them detected once, and 2% to 2.5% sits in the top ten. Sequencing input: PBMCs. Source of these receptors: a young man in good health and CMV-seropositive.

The V and J genes are TRBV5-6 and TRBJ2-2, with 8 bases that match TRBD1. Losses at the gene ends were 4 bases for V and 3 bases for J; bases not matched to a gene: 14. Germline loops: CDR1 SGHDT, CDR2 YYEEEE. This CDR3 has 18 residues. The CDR3 sequence: CASSPVRGLLEDTGELFF. The DNA of the CDR3 is TGTGCCAGCAGCCCTGTCAGGGGGCTGTTGGAAGACACCGGGGAGCTGTTTTTT.

The V call is TRBV9, the J call TRBJ2-5; 8 bases align to TRBD2. Germline values: CDR1 SGDLS, CDR2 YYNGEE. After removal of 4 bases from V and 1 base from J, the junction contained 12 bases not matched to a gene. This CDR3 comprises 17 residues. This chain's CDR3 is CASSPRGSAGGQETQYF. CDR3 sequence (DNA): TGTGCCAGCAGCCCCCGTGGGTCCGCGGGGGGCCAAGAGACCCAGTACTTC.

This chain uses TRBV25-1 with TRBJ2-3, with TRBD1 matching 12 bases. Germline lookup yields CDR1 MGHDK and CDR2 SYGVNS. The CDR3 has 16 residues. The ends lost 7 bases at V and 3 bases at J; junction bases unmatched: 8. The CDR3 DNA reads TGTGCCAGCATTCCCGGGACAGGGGGCGGAACAGATACGCAGTATTTT. It encodes CASIPGTGGGTDTQYF.

This chain links TRBV5-1 with TRBJ2-2, with 8 bases fitting TRBD2. V lost 0 bases to trimming and J lost 7 bases; unmatched junction nucleotides: 5. CDR1 SGHRS and CDR2 YFSETQ come from the germline V gene. This CDR3 region has 15 residues. The CDR3 nucleotides are TGCGCCAGCAGCTTGGCCGGGCTAGCGGGCGGGGAGCTGTTTTTT. This codes for CASSLAGLAGGELFF.

The V gene is TRBV16, the J gene TRBJ2-7; a possible D gene is TRBD2 (6 bases). CDR3 size: 12 residues. V gave up 2 bases and J gave up 6 bases, with 8 bases separating them. Germline V gene lookup returns CDR1 KGHSY and CDR2 FQNENV. The CDR3 sequence: CASSQGGPEQYF. The CDR3 coding sequence is TGTGCCAGCAGCCAAGGAGGGCCCGAGCAGTACTTC.

The chain uses TRBV19 and TRBJ2-1; 7 positions match TRBD2. CDR3 length: 15 amino acids. V shed 5 bases and J 7 bases; nucleotides not matched to a gene: 11. Germline V lookup: CDR1 LNHDA, CDR2 SQIVND (reference sequence). The CDR3 is CASSRFGGSLNEQFF. The CDR3 DNA reads TGTGCCAGTAGTCGTTTCGGGGGGTCCCTTAATGAGCAGTTCTTC. Supplemented by reference TRBV19 and TRBJ2-1, the full variable domain reads DGGITQSPKYLFRKEGQNVTLSCEQNLNHDAMYWYRQDPGQGLRLIYYSQIVNDFQKGDIAEGYSVSREKKESFPLTVTSAQKNPTAFYLCASSRFGGSLNEQFFGPGTRLTVL.

The chain combines TRBV11-2 with TRBJ2-2; D is unresolved. Trimming pared 2 bases from V and 7 bases from J, leaving 2 bases between. This CDR3 has 11 residues. Germline values: CDR1 SGHAT, CDR2 FQNNGV. Here the CDR3 DNA reads TGTGCCAGCAGCTTATACGGGGAGCTGTTTTTT. This encodes CASSLYGELFF.

This clone turned up a few times. J is TRBJ1-6 and V is TRBV7-2; TRBD1 agrees at 7 bases. CDR1 is SGHTA, CDR2 FQGNSA, per germline. V dropped 5 bases and J dropped 6; count of bases not matched to a gene: 4. The CDR3 extends over 14 amino acids. The CDR3 is CASSLGQFNSPLHF. The CDR3 DNA reads TGTGCCAGCAGCCTGGGACAGTTTAATTCACCCCTCCACTTT.

The V gene is TRBV2, the J gene TRBJ2-5; 12 nucleotides agree with TRBD2. The trim removed 6 bases at V and 5 bases at J, leaving 10 bases unmatched. This CDR3 is built from 16 residues. Germline CDR1 reads SNHLY; CDR2 reads FYNNEI. The CDR3 is CASRVPLAGGGETQYF. CDR3 DNA sequence: TGTGCCAGCAGAGTACCACTAGCGGGGGGAGGGGAGACCCAGTACTTC.

This clone appeared a few times. The genes are TRBV6-1 and TRBJ2-7, with 12 bases that match TRBD2. Germline assignment: CDR1 MNHNS and CDR2 SASEGT. V was pared by 0 bases and J by 2 bases, with 11 bases of the junction left unmatched. The CDR3 loop spans 19 amino acids. The CDR3 DNA is TGTGCCAGCAGTGAAGCGCCCCTCGGACTAGCGGGGTCAACCTACGAGCAGTACTTC. As protein: CASSEAPLGLAGSTYEQYF.

The V call is TRBV28, the J call TRBJ2-7; 8 positions match TRBD1. J was trimmed by 2 bases and V by 3 bases; bases with no gene match: 6. This CDR3 spans 15 amino acids. Germline V gene lookup returns CDR1 MDHEN and CDR2 SYDVKM. Written as DNA, the CDR3 is TGTGCCAGCAGTTTCGGGCAGGGGGCCACCTACGAGCAGTACTTC. Amino acid sequence: CASSFGQGATYEQYF.

The sample holds a few counts of this clone. The DNA for the CDR3 is TGTGCCAGCAGTGCAAGACTAGCGGGGGGATACGAGCAGTACTTC. Residues: CASSARLAGGYEQYF. The chain has TRBV2 and TRBJ2-7; 13 bases line up with TRBD2. The CDR3 covers 15 residues. V shed 4 bases, J shed 4 bases, and the junction held 4 bases outside the gene matches. CDR1 and CDR2 from the germline V gene are SNHLY and FYNNEI.

The chain is built from TRBV6-5 and TRBJ2-3; maybe TRBD2 (5 bases). Trimming took off 7 bases at V and 11 bases at J, with 13 bases between the two ends. This CDR3 spans 11 amino acids. Per the germline V gene, CDR1 is MNHEY and CDR2 is SVGAGI. CDR3 protein: CASIRGSGQYF. The CDR3 DNA follows: TGTGCCAGCATCAGAGGGAGTGGGCAGTATTTT.

The rearrangement uses TRBV7-2 and TRBJ2-5, with D perhaps matching TRBD1 (6 bases). Deletions cut 5 bases from V and 2 bases from J, with 15 bases between. Germline V CDR1 and CDR2: SGHTA, FQGNSA. The CDR3 extends over 15 amino acids. The CDR3 sequence: CASSPPGTRQETQYF. CDR3 in DNA: TGTGCCAGCAGCCCTCCCGGGACACGGCAAGAGACCCAGTACTTC.

Notes on this clone: This clone may be a read error of a much larger clone one base away. In the same sample, other DNA sequences code for this CDR3. The gene calls are TRBV7-2 and TRBJ2-3; D might be TRBD2 (7 bases). This CDR3 has 16 residues. Per germline, CDR1 SGHTA and CDR2 FQGNSA. As DNA, the CDR3 is TGTGCCAGCAGCCTCCACACCCTCGGGGGGCAAGATACACAGTATTTT. This encodes CASSLHTLGGQDTQYF.

This sequence joins TRBV9 and TRBJ2-7; 15 bases agree with TRBD2. Germline CDR1 and CDR2: SGDLS and YYNGEE. The CDR3 has 15 residues. J lost 6 bases, V lost 0 bases, and 1 base had no gene match. The CDR3 sequence: CASSVGTSGGAEQYF. DNA of the CDR3: TGTGCCAGCAGCGTAGGGACTAGCGGGGGGGCCGAGCAGTACTTC.

CDR3 coding DNA: TGTGCCAGCCGTGCCCCCCAGGGACAGGTTCCTAACACTGAAGCTTTCTTT. Translated: CASRAPQGQVPNTEAFF. The rearrangement links TRBV9 to TRBJ1-1; 8 positions match TRBD1. This CDR3 contains 17 residues. After removal of 7 bases from V and 2 bases from J, the junction contained 16 bases not matched to a gene. Germline V gene sequence: CDR1 SGDLS, CDR2 YYNGEE.

This clone was seen a handful of times. The V gene is TRBV5-1, the J gene TRBJ1-4; 7 nucleotides match TRBD1. Losses at the gene ends were 4 bases for V and 6 bases for J; bases not matched to a gene: 6. CDR3 size: 14 residues. The germline gives CDR1 SGHRS, CDR2 YFSETQ. CDR3 bases: TGCGCCAGCAGCGTCGGACAGGCCCATGAAAAACTGTTTTTT. Protein product: CASSVGQAHEKLFF.

In DNA form, the CDR3 reads TGCGCCAGCTATAGCGATGTCGGTAGCGGGGTCAATGAGCAGTTCTTC. It yields the protein CASYSDVGSGVNEQFF. The rearrangement uses TRBV5-1 and TRBJ2-1; 8 nucleotides line up with TRBD2. CDR1 is SGHRS, CDR2 YFSETQ, per germline. This CDR3 contains 16 residues. The junction had 15 bases not matched to a gene; V was cut back by 7 bases and J by 6 bases. Full variable domain (missing parts from reference TRBV5-1 and TRBJ2-1): KAGVTQTPRYLIKTRGQQVTLSCSPISGHRSVSWYQQTPGQGLQFLFEYFSETQRNKGNFPGRFSGRQFSNSRSEMNVSTLELGDSALYLCASYSDVGSGVNEQFFGPGTRLTVL.

This chain uses TRBV9 with TRBJ2-5, with 7 bases aligning to TRBD1. The CDR3 extends over 14 amino acids. Germline CDR1 SGDLS, CDR2 YYNGEE. V lost 0 bases and J lost 4; bases outside the gene matches: 3. CDR3 residues: CASSVEGAGETQYF. The CDR3 coding sequence is TGTGCCAGCAGCGTAGAGGGGGCGGGAGAGACCCAGTACTTC.

About this clone itself: Other DNA sequences in the same sample also yield this CDR3. The CDR3 coding sequence is TGTGCCAGTAGTATAGGGCCAGGGGGCGTTTACGAGCAGTACTTC. Protein product: CASSIGPGGVYEQYF. This rearrangement joins TRBV19 to TRBJ2-7, with 8 bases identical to TRBD1. CDR1 is LNHDA and CDR2 is SQIVND in the germline V gene (reference sequence). This CDR3 region has 15 residues. Trimming cost V 1 base and J 4 bases; bases outside gene matches: 6.

The chain recombines TRBV27 with TRBJ2-1; 9 bases line up with TRBD2. V lost 0 bases to trimming and J lost 7 bases; unmatched junction nucleotides: 13. This CDR3 contains 18 residues. CDR1 and CDR2 from the germline V gene are MNHEY and SMNVEV (reference sequence). In nucleotides, the CDR3 is TGTGCCAGCAGTTTATCCCCCGGGGGTAGCGGGGGCGGAAATGAGCAGTTCTTC. Protein: CASSLSPGGSGGGNEQFF.

The chain combines TRBV4-3 with TRBJ1-2; a weak D match, TRBD1 (5 bases). Trimming stripped 1 base from V and 8 bases from J, with 17 bases between. The V gene's germline CDR1 is LGHNA and CDR2 YSLEER. The CDR3 totals 15 residues. The CDR3, as DNA: TGCGCCAGCAGCCAAGCGAGTTCAGGGTTTGGGGGCTACACCTTC. It specifies CASSQASSGFGGYTF.

In this sample, this clone turned up a few times. The chain uses TRBV7-2 and TRBJ1-2; D unclear. Germline CDR1 is SGHTA and CDR2 is FQGNSA. Trimming shortened V by 5 bases and J by 5 bases, and 9 bases separated the two germline ends. The CDR3 extends over 12 amino acids. The CDR3 nucleotides read TGTGCCAGCAGCCAACTAGGGTATGGCTACACCTTC. Encoded protein: CASSQLGYGYTF.

On this clone itself: One end of the junction does not line up with germline, which may come from a read error. V gene TRBV5-4 combines with J gene TRBJ2-5, with TRBD1 matching 7 bases. CDR1 and CDR2 from the germline V gene are SGHNT and YYREEE (reference sequence). The CDR3 totals 14 residues. The CDR3: CASGLGDREETQYF. The CDR3 region has the DNA TGTGCCAGCGGCTTAGGGGACAGAGAAGAGACCCAGTACTTC.

In this sample, this clone turned up a few times. CDR3 sequence reads: CASAHVVDGGNEQFF. The CDR3 DNA follows: TGTGCCAGCGCACACGTGGTGGACGGGGGCAATGAGCAGTTCTTC. The chain uses TRBV6-5 and TRBJ2-1; tentatively, D is TRBD2 (6 bases). The CDR3 extends over 15 amino acids. With 8 bases removed from V and 6 bases from J, the gap between germline ends came to 20 bases. Germline V gene sequence: CDR1 MNHEY, CDR2 SVGAGI.

The CDR3 DNA is TGTGCCAGCAGGAATGGGACGGGGGGGTACTACGAGCAGTACTTC. Amino acids: CASRNGTGGYYEQYF. The rearrangement links TRBV27 to TRBJ2-7; TRBD2 matches 8 bases. The CDR3 sequence is 15 residues long. CDR1 is MNHEY and CDR2 is SMNVEV in the germline V gene (reference sequence). V lost 6 bases and J lost 3; bases outside the gene matches: 10.

This clone was counted a single time. The CDR3 reads CAWSERDLETQYF. The CDR3 nucleotides read TGTGCCTGGAGTGAGCGGGACCTGGAGACCCAGTACTTC. The chain is built from TRBV30 and TRBJ2-5, with 7 bases fitting TRBD2. The CDR3 sequence is 13 residues long. Per germline, CDR1 GTSNPN and CDR2 SVGIG (reference sequence). Germline trimming cut 1 base from V and 5 bases from J; bases unmatched to any gene: 4.

V gene TRBV5-6 combines with J gene TRBJ2-5; 9 nucleotides match TRBD1. This CDR3 has 14 residues. The trim removed 0 bases at V and 5 bases at J, leaving 2 bases unmatched. Germline V gene lookup returns CDR1 SGHDT and CDR2 YYEEEE. CDR3 protein: CASSLDRGLETQYF. The CDR3 bases are TGTGCCAGCAGCTTGGACAGGGGGCTTGAGACCCAGTACTTC. The full variable domain, completed using reference TRBV5-6 and TRBJ2-5, is DAGVTQSPTHLIKTRGQQVTLRCSPKSGHDTVSWYQQALGQGPQFIFQYYEEEERQRGNFPDRFSGHQFPNYSSELNVNALLLGDSALYLCASSLDRGLETQYFGPGTRLLVL.

This chain joins TRBV6-5 and TRBJ1-2; D may be TRBD1 (5 bases). This CDR3 region has 13 residues. Trimming stripped 6 bases from V and 4 bases from J, with 12 bases between. CDR1 MNHEY and CDR2 SVGAGI come from the germline V gene. In DNA, the CDR3 is TGTGCCAGCAGACGGACGGGACTCTATGGCTACACCTTC. It is translated as CASRRTGLYGYTF.